This entry features one T cell receptor (beta chain) sequence. The data are from a study of blood T cell repertoires in COVID-19. Study at large: Acute and convalescent COVID-19 specimens originated in the United States, Italy and Spain. T cells, B-cell-depleted T cells, or PBMCs supplied cDNA or gDNA.

CDR3 length: 13 residues. Trimming cost V 3 bases and J 5 bases, with 9 bases left between them. Germline lookup yields CDR1 SGHVS and CDR2 FQNEAQ. In the original analysis: From reference gene primer amplification, estimates of nucleated cell counts were derived. Generated by immunoSEQ multiplex PCR, the TCRdb table keeps only in-frame clones and is missing some. D and trimming were read from the DNA, whereas the V and J calls and clone size are those reported in that table. Found here are 57,000 or so clones, more than 65% of them singletons; the top ten hold just over 20%. This TCR was sampled from a woman older than 75 with active or convalescent COVID-19. The rearrangement joins TRBV7-8 to TRBJ2-3; D is possibly TRBD2 (5 bases). The specimen sequenced was peripheral blood. Here the CDR3 DNA reads TGTGCCAGCAGCTTCGGGATGAGAGATACGCAGTATTTT. Encoded protein: CASSFGMRDTQYF.